One and the same sample provided the 9 T cell receptor beta chains below, sequenced in a study of T cells in Graves' hyperthyroidism and ophthalmopathy. RNA transcripts served as the template for amplifying TCR beta CDR3 regions. A first-round RT-PCR of the TCR CDR3 used the HTBI primer set. TCRdb re-analysed the multiplex PCR reads in MiXCR, keeping a single row per CDR3 protein. The table records 300,000 to 450,000 distinct CDR3 sequences, about 18% of them present only once. What was sequenced was blood. The receptors were sampled from a woman aged 25 to 39 with Graves' hyperthyroidism that later progressed to Graves' ophthalmopathy.

This clonotype was detected many times. The V and J genes are TRBV2 and TRBJ1-5, with D possibly being TRBD1 (6 bases). Germline-derived CDR1 and CDR2 are SNHLY and FYNNEI. CDR3 length: 13 residues. Trimming left V 6 bases short and J 6 bases short, with 12 bases between. The chain's CDR3 is CASSGGEGQPQHF. CDR3 DNA sequence: TGTGCCAGCAGCGGGGGCGAGGGTCAGCCCCAGCATTTT. Based on the CDR3 plus reference TRBV2 and TRBJ1-5, the full variable domain is EPEVTQTPSHQVTQMGQEVILRCVPISNHLYFYWYRQILGQKVEFLVSFYNNEISEKSEIFDDQFSVERPDGSNFTLKIRSTKLEDSAMYFCASSGGEGQPQHFGDGTRLSIL.

J is TRBJ2-3 and V is TRBV7-9; TRBD2 agrees at 11 bases. CDR1 SEHNR and CDR2 FQNEAQ come from the germline V gene (reference sequence). This CDR3 is 17 amino acids long. The ends lost 5 bases at V and 7 bases at J; junction bases unmatched: 14. The CDR3, as DNA: TGTGCCAGCAGCCCAGGGCCCCCTAGCGGGGGGATACATACGCAGTATTTT. This gives the protein CASSPGPPSGGIHTQYF.

This clonotype has just a few counts. This rearrangement joins TRBV27 to TRBJ1-6; D is undetermined. Germline V gene lookup returns CDR1 MNHEY and CDR2 SMNVEV (reference sequence). This CDR3 is 16 amino acids long. Trimming shortened V by 3 bases and J by 6 bases, and 15 bases separated the two germline ends. CDR3 sequence: CASSFLSGVGNSPLHF. CDR3 nucleotide sequence: TGTGCCAGCAGTTTCTTATCCGGGGTAGGTAATTCACCCCTCCACTTT.

CDR3 coding DNA: TGCGCCAGCAAGGACTTGACCTACGAGCAGTACTTC. It specifies CASKDLTYEQYF. The V and J genes are TRBV10-2 and TRBJ2-7, with D maybe TRBD2 (5 bases). The length of the CDR3 is 12 residues. The V end was cut by 7 bases, the J end by 2 bases, with 9 bases between. CDR1 and CDR2 from the germline V gene are WSHSY and SAAADI.

V is TRBV9 and J is TRBJ2-7; D ambiguous. Trimming cost V 3 bases and J 4 bases, with 14 bases left between them. Germline V lookup: CDR1 SGDLS, CDR2 YYNGEE. The CDR3 consists of 14 residues. The DNA for the CDR3 is TGTGCCAGCAGCGCCGCCCCTCCCTTTTACGAGCAGTACTTC. It encodes CASSAAPPFYEQYF.

This clonotype was recorded a few times. The chain recombines TRBV9 with TRBJ2-5; tentatively, D is TRBD2 (6 bases). The CDR3 consists of 14 residues. Germline V CDR1 and CDR2: SGDLS, YYNGEE. The germline V and J ends were trimmed by 0 bases and 2 bases, with 8 bases remaining between them. CDR3 protein: CASSVGGVQETQYF. Here the CDR3 DNA reads TGTGCCAGCAGCGTAGGGGGGGTTCAAGAGACCCAGTACTTC. Complete variable domain (other parts from reference TRBV9 and TRBJ2-5): DSGVTQTPKHLITATGQRVTLRCSPRSGDLSVYWYQQSLDQGLQFLIQYYNGEERAKGNILERFSAQQFPDLHSELNLSSLELGDSALYFCASSVGGVQETQYFGPGTRLLVL.

The chain recombines TRBV19 with TRBJ1-6; 7 bases fit TRBD1. The CDR3 has 14 residues. The V and J ends lost 4 bases and 5 bases, in that order; junction bases with no gene match: 2. The germline V gene has CDR1 LNHDA and CDR2 SQIVND (reference sequence). CDR3 loop: CASSTGTDNSPLHF. The CDR3 region has the DNA TGTGCCAGTAGTACCGGGACAGATAATTCACCCCTCCACTTT.

The rearrangement joins TRBV6-1 to TRBJ1-1, with unresolved D. CDR3 length equals 15 residues. Germline CDR1 MNHNS, CDR2 SASEGT. V lost 0 bases and J 5 bases, leaving 13 bases between the germline ends. CDR3 sequence: CASSEAGKGRTEAFF. In DNA, the CDR3 is TGTGCCAGCAGTGAAGCCGGGAAGGGAAGGACTGAAGCTTTCTTT.

This chain connects TRBV6-1 to TRBJ1-2; tentatively, D is TRBD1 (6 bases). The CDR3 loop spans 15 amino acids. Deletions cut 8 bases from V and 1 base from J, with 17 bases between. Germline CDR1 is MNHNS and CDR2 is SASEGT. DNA for the CDR3: TGTGCCAGCGAGGTTTTGGGCAGGGGTAACTATGGCTACACCTTC. Protein sequence: CASEVLGRGNYGYTF.